This TCR beta chain was sequenced during a study of T cells in Graves' hyperthyroidism and ophthalmopathy. Study conclusions and caveats: Researchers found most expanded thyroid clonotypes above 0.001 in blood as well.

Per germline, CDR1 SNHLY and CDR2 FYNNEI. V gave up 1 base and J gave up 4 bases, with 11 bases separating them. This CDR3 spans 14 amino acids. Amplified regions were TCR beta CDR3 sequences from RNA transcripts. With the HTBI primer set, the TCR CDR3 went through a first round of RT-PCR. TCRdb ran MiXCR on the multiplex PCR reads and lists one entry per CDR3 protein. Of 620,000 or so distinct CDR3 sequences listed, roughly 15% are singletons. Diagnoses were established using clinical symptoms, serum thyroxine and TRAb, thyroid ultrasound and orbital computed tomography. This clonotype was observed many times. Its antigen is currently unknown.

This sequence was found in a woman in her fifties or sixties with Graves' ophthalmopathy. The sequenced material came from blood. The V call is TRBV2, the J call TRBJ2-7, with D maybe TRBD1 (6 bases). The CDR3 nucleotides are TGTGCCAGCAGTGAAGGGTGGGGGCCTTACGAGCAGTACTTC. It yields the protein CASSEGWGPYEQYF. Combining the CDR3 with reference TRBV2 and TRBJ2-7 gives the whole variable domain EPEVTQTPSHQVTQMGQEVILRCVPISNHLYFYWYRQILGQKVEFLVSFYNNEISEKSEIFDDQFSVERPDGSNFTLKIRSTKLEDSAMYFCASSEGWGPYEQYFGPGTRLTVT.